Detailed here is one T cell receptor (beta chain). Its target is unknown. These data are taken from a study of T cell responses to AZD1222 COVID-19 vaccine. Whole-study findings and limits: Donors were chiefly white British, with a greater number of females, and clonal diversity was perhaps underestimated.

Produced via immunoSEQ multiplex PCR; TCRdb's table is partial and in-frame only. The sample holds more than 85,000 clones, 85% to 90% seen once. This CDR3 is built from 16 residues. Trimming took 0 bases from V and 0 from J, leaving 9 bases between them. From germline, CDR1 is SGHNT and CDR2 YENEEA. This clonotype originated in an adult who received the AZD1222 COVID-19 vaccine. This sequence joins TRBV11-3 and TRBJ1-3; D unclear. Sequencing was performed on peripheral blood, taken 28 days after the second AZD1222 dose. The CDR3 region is CASSLEYQTSGNTIYF. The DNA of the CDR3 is TGTGCCAGCAGCTTAGAGTACCAGACCTCTGGAAACACCATATATTTT.